The 26 T cell receptor beta chains below were found in one sample sequenced in a study of tumor and adjacent non-tumor tissue in lung cancer. No cell sorting was done before RNA was extracted from the tissue. The library came from three nested PCR rounds adapted from ARM-PCR protocols. From the multiplex PCR reads, TCRdb called clonotypes with MiXCR, one entry per CDR3 protein. The repertoire holds 70,000 or so distinct CDR3 sequences, with about 60% as singletons. The sample consisted of lung tumor tissue. The receptor source for this set is a middle-aged man with non-small cell lung cancer.

Notes on this clonotype: The CDR3 end shows no conserved phenylalanine or tryptophan, and so a read error is likely. This rearrangement joins TRBV11-1 to TRBJ2-2; D might be TRBD2 (5 bases). Per the germline V gene, CDR1 is SGHAT and CDR2 is FQDESV (reference sequence). This CDR3 comprises 13 residues. The CDR3 nucleotides read TGTGCAAGCAGCCGGGGTCCAGTAGGGGAGCTGTTTTCT. Amino acid sequence: CASSRGPVGELFS.

Turning to this clonotype: An end of the junction does not agree with germline; a read error may underlie this. This sequence joins TRBV6-5 and TRBJ2-7; D is perhaps TRBD2 (6 bases). Per germline, CDR1 MNHEY and CDR2 SVGAGI. CDR3 length: 13 residues. CDR3 in DNA: TGTGTCAGCAGTGGGATTAGCGGTTATGAGCAGTACTTC. Translation: CVSSGISGYEQYF.

The chain combines TRBV6-5 with TRBJ1-1; unclear D gene. The CDR3 consists of 13 residues. CDR1 is MNHEY and CDR2 is SVGAGI in the germline V gene. CDR3: CVSSPAPNTEAFF. The CDR3 DNA is TGTGTCAGTAGCCCTGCCCCGAACACTGAAGCTTTCTTT.

Of note for this clonotype: This may stem from a read error, because a much larger clone lies one nucleotide away. This chain connects TRBV4-1 to TRBJ2-3, with no clear D. The CDR3 has 15 residues. Per the germline V gene, CDR1 is MGHRA and CDR2 is YSYEKL. For the CDR3, the DNA is TGCGCCAACAGCCAAGGAGCTAGACGCACAGATACGCAGTATTTT. Amino acid sequence: CANSQGARRTDTQYF.

On this clonotype itself: Possible read error: a much larger clone is one base away. The DNA of the CDR3 is TGTGCCAGTACTCCCCGGAGGAACACTGAAGCTTTCTTT. This translates into CASTPRRNTEAFF. The J gene is TRBJ1-1, the V gene TRBV19, with D hard to call. The germline CDR1 and CDR2 sequences are LNHDA and SQIVND (reference sequence). The CDR3 runs 13 residues. Trimming took off 7 bases at V and 1 base at J, with 10 bases between the two ends.

The sample holds a few counts of this clonotype. The rearrangement links TRBV5-1 to TRBJ2-5, with TRBD1 matching 9 bases. The CDR3 covers 16 residues. CDR1 and CDR2 (germline): SGHRS, YFSETQ. The trim removed 4 bases at V and 5 bases at J, leaving 12 bases unmatched. The CDR3 bases are TGCGCCAGCAGCATTATTCCGGGACAGGGAACGGAGACCCAGTACTTC. Amino acid sequence: CASSIIPGQGTETQYF.

This chain links TRBV2 with TRBJ1-2; D is ambiguous. Germline V lookup: CDR1 SNHLY, CDR2 FYNNEI. Between the trimmed V and J ends, which lost 4 bases and 5 bases, there was a span of 5 bases. The CDR3 totals 11 residues. As DNA, the CDR3 is TGTGCCAGCAGTGGTGGTTATGGCTACACCTTC. Translated: CASSGGYGYTF.

As for this clonotype: Compared with germline, one end of the junction differs, possibly owing to a read error. V usage is TRBV5-1 and J usage is TRBJ1-2; 7 positions agree with TRBD1. Germline CDR1 is SGHRS and CDR2 is YFSETQ. The CDR3 is 17 amino acids. The CDR3: CASSLAWDRPGIYSYTF. CDR3 DNA sequence: TGCGCCAGCAGCTTGGCTTGGGACAGACCCGGGATCTATAGCTACACCTTC. Full variable domain (rest looked up from reference TRBV5-1 and TRBJ1-2): KAGVTQTPRYLIKTRGQQVTLSCSPISGHRSVSWYQQTPGQGLQFLFEYFSETQRNKGNFPGRFSGRQFSNSRSEMNVSTLELGDSALYLCASSLAWDRPGIYSYTFGSGTRLTVV.

About this clonotype: A much larger clonotype is one base distant, so this may be a read error. The chain links TRBV6-5 to TRBJ1-2; D perhaps matches TRBD1 (5 bases). The V gene lost 6 bases and the J gene lost 4 bases, with 18 bases spanning the gap. The germline V gene encodes CDR1 MNHEY and CDR2 SVGAGI. This CDR3 contains 15 residues. This CDR3 reads CASRRMGEGIYGYTF. CDR3 coding DNA: TGTGCCAGCAGACGTATGGGAGAGGGGATCTATGGCTACACCTTC.

This rearrangement joins TRBV11-3 to TRBJ1-5; D is unresolved. CDR3 length equals 13 residues. The V gene lost 2 bases and the J gene lost 10 bases, with 12 bases spanning the gap. Germline V gives CDR1 SGHNT, CDR2 YENEEA. Here the CDR3 DNA reads TGTGCCAGCAGCTTAATGAGTGATACTCCCCAGCATTTT. Protein sequence: CASSLMSDTPQHF.

In its sample, this clonotype was seen a few times. The J gene is TRBJ1-2, the V gene TRBV5-6; TRBD1 matches at 7 bases. V shed 4 bases, J shed 8 bases, and the junction held 5 bases outside the gene matches. Germline values: CDR1 SGHDT, CDR2 YYEEEE. The CDR3 is 12 amino acids. CDR3 protein: CASSQGDWGYTF. In DNA, the CDR3 is TGTGCCAGCAGCCAGGGGGATTGGGGCTACACCTTC.

A word on this clonotype: This may be a read error, as it is one base from a much larger clone. The genes are TRBV6-1 and TRBJ2-4, with a tentative D call TRBD1 (6 bases). In germline, CDR1 is MNHNS, CDR2 SASEGT. This CDR3 contains 15 residues. CDR3 protein: CASLGTPVTKSIQYF. For the CDR3, the DNA is TGTGCCAGTTTAGGGACACCAGTAACCAAAAGCATTCAGTACTTC.

This clonotype was seen ten or more times. The genes are TRBV30 and TRBJ2-3; TRBD1 aligns across 11 bases. Trimming removed 4 bases from V and 4 bases from J; junction bases left unmatched: 7. The CDR3 covers 15 residues. The germline CDR1 and CDR2 sequences are GTSNPN and SVGIG (reference sequence). CDR3 sequence: CAWTPGQGDADTQYF. CDR3 DNA sequence: TGTGCCTGGACGCCGGGACAGGGGGACGCAGATACGCAGTATTTT.

In the case of this clonotype: Sequence at one end of the junction differs from germline and may be a read error. The rearrangement joins TRBV4-1 to TRBJ2-3; D gene uncertain. Germline-derived CDR1 and CDR2 are MGHRA and YSYEKL. The CDR3 contains 15 residues. For the CDR3, the DNA is TGCGCCGGCAGCCAAGGTTGGACGAACACAGATACGCAGTATTTT. Its translation is CAGSQGWTNTDTQYF.

This clonotype was seen many times. One end of the junction does not line up with germline, which may come from a read error. The CDR3 region is CAIREGAGGSPLHF. Written as DNA, the CDR3 is TGTGCCATCCGTGAAGGGGCAGGGGGCTCACCCCTCCACTTT. The gene calls are TRBV10-3 and TRBJ1-6; TRBD1 matches 8 bases. This CDR3 has 14 amino acids. Germline CDR1 reads ENHRY; CDR2 reads SYGVKD.

This clonotype was found many times. This chain connects TRBV12-3 or TRBV12-4 to TRBJ1-3; 7 nucleotides match TRBD1. The CDR3 has 14 amino acids. The junction had 3 bases not matched to a gene; V was cut back by 3 bases and J by 4 bases. As DNA, the CDR3 is TGTGCCAGCAGTTTCGGGACAGCGGGAAACACCATATATTTT. Translation gives CASSFGTAGNTIYF.

In the case of this clonotype: A much bigger clone sits one base away, suggesting this may be a read error. V gene TRBV27 combines with J gene TRBJ2-5; no reliable D call. Trimming left V 5 bases short and J 5 bases short, with 15 bases between. This CDR3 contains 14 residues. Per the germline V gene, CDR1 is MNHEY and CDR2 is SMNVEV (reference sequence). The CDR3 loop reads CASSHGRSPETQYF. CDR3 nucleotides: TGTGCCAGCAGTCACGGACGATCCCCCGAGACCCAGTACTTC.

The table lists this clonotype with many counts. V and J are TRBV6-1 and TRBJ2-1; D possibly corresponds to TRBD2 (5 bases). The CDR3 is 12 amino acids. Trimming shortened V by 10 bases and J by 7 bases, and 14 bases separated the two germline ends. In germline, CDR1 is MNHNS, CDR2 SASEGT. CDR3 sequence (DNA): TGTGCCACCTTACTAGTTGGGAATGAGCAGTTCTTC. Protein sequence: CATLLVGNEQFF.

This clonotype was seen repeatedly, ten times or more. The chain combines TRBV25-1 with TRBJ2-7; TRBD1 matches at 7 bases. The V gene's germline CDR1 is MGHDK and CDR2 SYGVNS. The V segment lost 4 bases and the J segment 2 bases; nucleotides outside the gene matches: 5. CDR3 length: 14 residues. The CDR3 protein is CASSGRQGTYEQYF. DNA for the CDR3: TGTGCCAGCAGTGGGAGACAGGGTACCTACGAGCAGTACTTC.

To note about this clonotype: An end of the junction differs from the germline gene, which may be a read error. V is TRBV29-1 and J is TRBJ2-2; D may be TRBD2 (5 bases). CDR1 is SQVTM and CDR2 is ANQGSEA in the germline V gene. The CDR3 runs to 13 residues. The CDR3 DNA sequence: TGCAGCGTTGGAGGGCTTAACACCGGGAAGCTGTTTTTT. It specifies CSVGGLNTGKLFF.

The rearrangement uses TRBV7-9 and TRBJ1-2; D unclear. Germline V gene data show CDR1 as SEHNR and CDR2 as FQNEAQ (reference sequence). There are 15 residues in the CDR3. V was shortened by 1 base and J by 0 bases, with 9 bases between the two germline ends. The CDR3 spells CASSLERVSNYGYTF. CDR3 DNA: TGTGCCAGCAGCTTAGAAAGGGTTTCTAACTATGGCTACACCTTC.

At least ten counts were recorded for this clonotype. The V and J genes are TRBV6-6 and TRBJ2-3; unclear D gene. Germline V CDR1 and CDR2: MNHNY, SVGAGI (reference sequence). This CDR3 contains 14 residues. Trimming removed 6 bases from V and 2 bases from J, with 12 bases in between. CDR3 residues: CASRLARNTDTQYF. For the CDR3, the DNA is TGTGCCAGCAGGCTGGCCCGGAACACAGATACGCAGTATTTT.

The chain carries TRBV5-1 and TRBJ2-2, with D hard to call. Per the germline V gene, CDR1 is SGHRS and CDR2 is YFSETQ. V gave up 0 bases and J gave up 2 bases, with 8 bases separating them. The CDR3 sequence is 15 residues long. CDR3 loop: CASSLEDSNTGELFF. The CDR3 region has the DNA TGCGCCAGCAGCTTGGAAGATTCTAACACCGGGGAGCTGTTTTTT.

Remarks on this clonotype: The conserved phenylalanine or tryptophan normally closing the CDR3 is absent here, so this likely arose from a read error. J is TRBJ1-6 and V is TRBV11-2, with a tentative D call TRBD1 (6 bases). Germline CDR1 reads SGHAT; CDR2 reads FQNNGV. This CDR3 spans 16 amino acids. The CDR3 nucleotides read TGTGCCAGCGGCTTCTCGGGACACAACTATAGTTCACCCCTCCACTCT. It translates to CASGFSGHNYSSPLHS.

This clonotype was observed once. The junction departs from the called germline gene at one end, perhaps through a read error. This chain connects TRBV13 to TRBJ1-1, with D unclear. Looked up from germline, CDR1 is PRHDT and CDR2 is FYEKMQ (reference sequence). CDR3 size: 13 residues. CDR3 region: CASSLRRNSEAFF. CDR3 DNA: TGTGCCAGCAGCTTACGACGGAACTCTGAAGCTTTCTTT.

Concerning this clonotype itself: The junction differs from germline at one of its ends, possibly a read error. The V and J genes are TRBV11-1 and TRBJ1-1, with D unclear. The CDR3 sequence is 15 residues long. Germline V gene data show CDR1 as SGHAT and CDR2 as FQDESV (reference sequence). CDR3 nucleotide sequence: TGTGCCAGCAGCTTAGGCACTGTAGGGTGCACTGGAGCTTTCTTT. Its translation: CASSLGTVGCTGAFF.